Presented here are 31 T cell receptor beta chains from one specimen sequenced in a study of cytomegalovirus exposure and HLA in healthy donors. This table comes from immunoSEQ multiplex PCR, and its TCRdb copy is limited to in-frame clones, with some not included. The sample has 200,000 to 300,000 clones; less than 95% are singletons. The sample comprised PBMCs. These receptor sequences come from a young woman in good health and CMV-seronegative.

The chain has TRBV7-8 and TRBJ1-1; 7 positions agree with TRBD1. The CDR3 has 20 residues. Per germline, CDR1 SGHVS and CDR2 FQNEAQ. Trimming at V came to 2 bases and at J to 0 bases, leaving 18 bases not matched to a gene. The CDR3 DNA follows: TGTGCCAGCAGCTTAAAAGTACGAGGCGTAGAGGGGGCCATGAACACTGAAGCTTTCTTT. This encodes CASSLKVRGVEGAMNTEAFF.

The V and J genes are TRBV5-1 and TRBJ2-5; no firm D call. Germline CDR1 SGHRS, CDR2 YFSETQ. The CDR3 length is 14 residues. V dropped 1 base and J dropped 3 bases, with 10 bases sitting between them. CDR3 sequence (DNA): TGCGCCAGCAGCTTGCATAGGGTGGAAGAGACCCAGTACTTC. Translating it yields CASSLHRVEETQYF.

CDR3 DNA: TGTGCCAGCAAGATCGGGGCCACGGACACCGGGGAGCTGTTTTTT. Translated, it gives CASKIGATDTGELFF. This sequence joins TRBV2 and TRBJ2-2; D tentatively fits TRBD1 or TRBD2 (5 bases each). Germline V gene data show CDR1 as SNHLY and CDR2 as FYNNEI. V shed 7 bases and J shed 3 bases, with 15 bases lying between them. CDR3 length: 15 residues.

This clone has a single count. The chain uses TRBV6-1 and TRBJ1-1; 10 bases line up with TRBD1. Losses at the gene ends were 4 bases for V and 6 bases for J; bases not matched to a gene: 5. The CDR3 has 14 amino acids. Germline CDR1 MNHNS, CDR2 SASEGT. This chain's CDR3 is CASSAGQGLSEAFF. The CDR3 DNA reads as TGTGCCAGCAGTGCGGGACAGGGGCTTTCTGAAGCTTTCTTT.

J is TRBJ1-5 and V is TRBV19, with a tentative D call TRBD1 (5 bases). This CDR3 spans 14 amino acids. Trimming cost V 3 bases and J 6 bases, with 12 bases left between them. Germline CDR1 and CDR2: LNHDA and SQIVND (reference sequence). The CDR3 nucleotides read TGTGCCAGTAGTATGGGGGGAGCATTTCAGCCCCAGCATTTT. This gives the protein CASSMGGAFQPQHF.

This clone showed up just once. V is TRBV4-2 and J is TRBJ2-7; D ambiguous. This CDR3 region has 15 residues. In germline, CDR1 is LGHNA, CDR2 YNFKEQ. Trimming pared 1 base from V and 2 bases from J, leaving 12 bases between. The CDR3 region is CASSQGVGGAYEQYF. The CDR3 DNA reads TGTGCCAGCAGCCAAGGCGTGGGCGGAGCCTACGAGCAGTACTTC.

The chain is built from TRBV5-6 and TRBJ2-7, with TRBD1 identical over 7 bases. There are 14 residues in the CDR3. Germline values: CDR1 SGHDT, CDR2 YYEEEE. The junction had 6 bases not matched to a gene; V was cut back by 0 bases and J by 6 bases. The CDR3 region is CASSLETGWSEQYF. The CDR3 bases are TGTGCCAGCAGCTTGGAGACAGGGTGGAGCGAGCAGTACTTC.

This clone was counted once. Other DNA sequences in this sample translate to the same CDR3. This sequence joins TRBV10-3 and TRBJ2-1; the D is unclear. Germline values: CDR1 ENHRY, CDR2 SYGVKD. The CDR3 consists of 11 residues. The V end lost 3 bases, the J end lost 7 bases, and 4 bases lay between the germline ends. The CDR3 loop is CAISELNEQFF. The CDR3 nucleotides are TGTGCCATCAGTGAACTAAATGAGCAGTTCTTC.

As DNA, the CDR3 is TGCGCCAGCAGTGAGTCGCTAGACAGGGCGGGTCGGGAGACCCAGTACTTC. This gives the protein CASSESLDRAGRETQYF. The rearrangement joins TRBV10-2 to TRBJ2-5, with 7 bases fitting TRBD1. V was pared by 0 bases and J by 5 bases, with 12 bases of the junction left unmatched. The V gene's germline CDR1 is WSHSY and CDR2 SAAADI. The CDR3 consists of 17 residues.

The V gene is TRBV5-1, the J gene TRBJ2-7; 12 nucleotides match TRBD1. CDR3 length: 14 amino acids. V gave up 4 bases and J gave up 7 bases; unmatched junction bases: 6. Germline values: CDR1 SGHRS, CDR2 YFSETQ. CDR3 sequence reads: CASSAGQGAGEQYF. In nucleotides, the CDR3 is TGCGCCAGCAGCGCGGGACAGGGGGCGGGAGAGCAGTACTTC.

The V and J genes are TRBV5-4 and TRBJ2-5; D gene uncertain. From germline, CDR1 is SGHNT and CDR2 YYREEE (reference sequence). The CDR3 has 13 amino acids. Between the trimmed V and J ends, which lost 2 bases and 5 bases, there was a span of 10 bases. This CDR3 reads CASSFSKWETQYF. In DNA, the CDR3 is TGTGCCAGCAGCTTTAGCAAATGGGAGACCCAGTACTTC.

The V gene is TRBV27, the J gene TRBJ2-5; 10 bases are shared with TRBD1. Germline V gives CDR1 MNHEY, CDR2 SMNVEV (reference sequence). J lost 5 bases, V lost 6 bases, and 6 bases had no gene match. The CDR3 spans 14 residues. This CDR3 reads CASRPTGGGETQYF. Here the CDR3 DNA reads TGTGCCAGCAGACCGACAGGGGGCGGGGAGACCCAGTACTTC.

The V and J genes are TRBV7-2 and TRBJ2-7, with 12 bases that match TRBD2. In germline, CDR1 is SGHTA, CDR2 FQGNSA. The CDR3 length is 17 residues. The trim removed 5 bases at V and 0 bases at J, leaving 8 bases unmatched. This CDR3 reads CASSQRLAGAPSYEQYF. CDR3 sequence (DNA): TGTGCCAGCAGCCAGAGACTAGCGGGAGCCCCCTCCTACGAGCAGTACTTC.

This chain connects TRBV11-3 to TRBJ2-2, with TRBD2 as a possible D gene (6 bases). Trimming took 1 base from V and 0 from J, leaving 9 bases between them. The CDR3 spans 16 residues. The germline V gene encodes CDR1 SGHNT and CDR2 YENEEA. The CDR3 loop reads CASSLVLAANTGELFF. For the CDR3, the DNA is TGTGCCAGCAGCTTAGTATTAGCGGCGAACACCGGGGAGCTGTTTTTT. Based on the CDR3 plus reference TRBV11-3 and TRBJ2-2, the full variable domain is EAGVVQSPRYKIIEKKQPVAFWCNPISGHNTLYWYLQNLGQGPELLIRYENEEAVDDSQLPKDRFSAERLKGVDSTLKIQPAELGDSAVYLCASSLVLAANTGELFFGEGSRLTVL.

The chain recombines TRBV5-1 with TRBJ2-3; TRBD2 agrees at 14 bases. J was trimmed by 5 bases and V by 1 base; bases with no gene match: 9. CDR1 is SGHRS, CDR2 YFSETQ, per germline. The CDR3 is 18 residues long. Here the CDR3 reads CASSLPGTSGRVVDTQYF. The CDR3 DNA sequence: TGCGCCAGCAGCTTGCCGGGGACTAGCGGGAGAGTAGTAGATACGCAGTATTTT.

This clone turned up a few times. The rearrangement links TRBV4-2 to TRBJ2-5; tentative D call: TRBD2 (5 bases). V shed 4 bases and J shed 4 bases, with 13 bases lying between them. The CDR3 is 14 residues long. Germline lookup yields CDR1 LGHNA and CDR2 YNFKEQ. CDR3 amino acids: CASSRLGLSETQYF. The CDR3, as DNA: TGTGCCAGCAGCCGGCTAGGACTCTCAGAGACCCAGTACTTC.

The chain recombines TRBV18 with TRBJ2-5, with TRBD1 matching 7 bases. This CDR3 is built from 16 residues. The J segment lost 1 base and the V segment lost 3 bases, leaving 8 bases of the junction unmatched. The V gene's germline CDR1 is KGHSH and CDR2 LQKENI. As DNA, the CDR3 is TGTGCCAGCTCACCCACAACAGGGGCCCCCCAAGAGACCCAGTACTTC. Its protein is CASSPTTGAPQETQYF. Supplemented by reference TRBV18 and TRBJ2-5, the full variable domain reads NAGVMQNPRHLVRRRGQEARLRCSPMKGHSHVYWYRQLPEEGLKFMVYLQKENIIDESGMPKERFSAEFPKEGPSILRIQQVVRGDSAAYFCASSPTTGAPQETQYFGPGTRLLVL.

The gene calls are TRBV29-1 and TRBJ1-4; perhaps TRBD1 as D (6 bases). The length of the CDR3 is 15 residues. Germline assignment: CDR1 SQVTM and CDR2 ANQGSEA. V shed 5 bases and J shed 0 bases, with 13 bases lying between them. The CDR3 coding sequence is TGCAGCGTTCGAATAACAGGGACAACTAATGAAAAACTGTTTTTT. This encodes CSVRITGTTNEKLFF. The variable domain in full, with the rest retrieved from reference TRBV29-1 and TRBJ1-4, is SAVISQKPSRDICQRGTSLTIQCQVDSQVTMMFWYRQQPGQSLTLIATANQGSEATYESGFVIDKFPISRPNLTFSTLTVSNMSPEDSSIYLCSVRITGTTNEKLFFGSGTQLSVL.

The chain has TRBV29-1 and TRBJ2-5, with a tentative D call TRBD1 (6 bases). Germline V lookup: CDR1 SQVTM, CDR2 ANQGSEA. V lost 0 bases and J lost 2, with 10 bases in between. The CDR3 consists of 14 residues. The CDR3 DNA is TGCAGCGTTGAAGAAACAGGGATGCAAGAGACCCAGTACTTC. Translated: CSVEETGMQETQYF.

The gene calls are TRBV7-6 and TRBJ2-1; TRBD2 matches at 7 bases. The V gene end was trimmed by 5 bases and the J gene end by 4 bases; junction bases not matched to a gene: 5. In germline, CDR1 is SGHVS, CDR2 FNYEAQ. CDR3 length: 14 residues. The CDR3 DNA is TGTGCCAGCAGCCCCAGCGGGACGTACAATGAGCAGTTCTTC. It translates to CASSPSGTYNEQFF.

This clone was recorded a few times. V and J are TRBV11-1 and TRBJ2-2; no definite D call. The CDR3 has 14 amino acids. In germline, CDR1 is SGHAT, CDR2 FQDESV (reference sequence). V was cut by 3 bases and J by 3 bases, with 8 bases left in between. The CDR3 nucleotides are TGTGCCAGCAGCTTCCAACGGGACACCGGGGAGCTGTTTTTT. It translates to CASSFQRDTGELFF.

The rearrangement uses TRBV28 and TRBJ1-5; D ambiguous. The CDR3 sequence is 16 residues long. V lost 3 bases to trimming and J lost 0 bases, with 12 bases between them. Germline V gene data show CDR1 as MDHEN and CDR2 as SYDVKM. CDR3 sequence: CASSFLRRYSNQPQHF. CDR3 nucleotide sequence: TGTGCCAGCAGTTTTCTGCGACGCTATAGCAATCAGCCCCAGCATTTT.

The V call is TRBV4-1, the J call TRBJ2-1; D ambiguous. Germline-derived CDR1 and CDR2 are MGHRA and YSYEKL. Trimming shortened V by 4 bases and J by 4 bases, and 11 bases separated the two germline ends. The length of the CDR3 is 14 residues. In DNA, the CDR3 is TGCGCCAGCAGCCCGGTCGCGGTATACAATGAGCAGTTCTTC. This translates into CASSPVAVYNEQFF.

The CDR3 DNA reads as TGTGCCAGCAGTAACAGACTAGCCAATGAGCAGTTCTTC. Protein: CASSNRLANEQFF. This chain joins TRBV6-6 and TRBJ2-1; 7 bases align to TRBD2. Trimming removed 5 bases from V and 6 bases from J; junction bases left unmatched: 4. The V gene's germline CDR1 is MNHNY and CDR2 SVGAGI (reference sequence). The CDR3 has 13 amino acids.

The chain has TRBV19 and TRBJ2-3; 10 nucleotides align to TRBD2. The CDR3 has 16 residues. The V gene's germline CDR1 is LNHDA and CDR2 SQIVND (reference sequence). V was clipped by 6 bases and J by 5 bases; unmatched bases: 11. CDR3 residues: CASSPIAGGGRDTQYF. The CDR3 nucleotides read TGTGCCAGTAGCCCTATAGCGGGAGGCGGAAGAGATACGCAGTATTTT. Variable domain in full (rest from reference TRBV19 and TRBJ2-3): DGGITQSPKYLFRKEGQNVTLSCEQNLNHDAMYWYRQDPGQGLRLIYYSQIVNDFQKGDIAEGYSVSREKKESFPLTVTSAQKNPTAFYLCASSPIAGGGRDTQYFGPGTRLTVL.

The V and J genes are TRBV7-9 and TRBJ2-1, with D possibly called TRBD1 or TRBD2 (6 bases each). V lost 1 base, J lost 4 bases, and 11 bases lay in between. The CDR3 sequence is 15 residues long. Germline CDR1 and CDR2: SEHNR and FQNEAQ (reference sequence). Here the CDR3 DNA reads TGTGCCAGCAGCTTAGGAGTAGGGGGGTACAATGAGCAGTTCTTC. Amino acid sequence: CASSLGVGGYNEQFF.

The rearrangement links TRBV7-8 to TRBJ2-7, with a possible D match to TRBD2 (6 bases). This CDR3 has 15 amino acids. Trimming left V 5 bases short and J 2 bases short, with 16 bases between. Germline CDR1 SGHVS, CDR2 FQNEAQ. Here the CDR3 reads CASSDGGTGTYEQYF. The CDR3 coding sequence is TGTGCCAGCAGCGATGGAGGGACGGGCACCTACGAGCAGTACTTC.

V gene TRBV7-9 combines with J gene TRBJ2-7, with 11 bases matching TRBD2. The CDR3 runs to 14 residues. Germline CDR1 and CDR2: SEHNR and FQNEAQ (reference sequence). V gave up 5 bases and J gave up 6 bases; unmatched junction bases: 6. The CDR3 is CASSMLAGGGEQYF. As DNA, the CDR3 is TGTGCCAGCAGCATGCTAGCGGGAGGCGGCGAGCAGTACTTC.

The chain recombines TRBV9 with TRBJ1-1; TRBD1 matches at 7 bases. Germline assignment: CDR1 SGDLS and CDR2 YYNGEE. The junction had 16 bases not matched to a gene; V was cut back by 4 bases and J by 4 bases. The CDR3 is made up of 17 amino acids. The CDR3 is CASSPQGGAIWGTEAFF. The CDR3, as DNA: TGTGCCAGCAGCCCCCAGGGGGGGGCGATTTGGGGCACTGAAGCTTTCTTT.

CDR3 in DNA: TGCGCCAGCAGCCAAGAGGAGCGGGCGAGAGGTGAGCAGTTCTTC. Protein: CASSQEERARGEQFF. J is TRBJ2-1 and V is TRBV4-3, with a weak D call TRBD2 (6 bases). V dropped 0 bases and J dropped 9 bases, with 15 bases sitting between them. The CDR3 has 15 amino acids. Looked up from germline, CDR1 is LGHNA and CDR2 is YSLEER.

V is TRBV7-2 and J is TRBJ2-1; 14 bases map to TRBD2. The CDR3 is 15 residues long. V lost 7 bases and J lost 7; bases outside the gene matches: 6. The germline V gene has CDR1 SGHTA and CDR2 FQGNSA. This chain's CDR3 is CASKPGLAGENEQFF. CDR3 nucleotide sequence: TGTGCCAGCAAACCGGGACTAGCGGGAGAAAATGAGCAGTTCTTC.